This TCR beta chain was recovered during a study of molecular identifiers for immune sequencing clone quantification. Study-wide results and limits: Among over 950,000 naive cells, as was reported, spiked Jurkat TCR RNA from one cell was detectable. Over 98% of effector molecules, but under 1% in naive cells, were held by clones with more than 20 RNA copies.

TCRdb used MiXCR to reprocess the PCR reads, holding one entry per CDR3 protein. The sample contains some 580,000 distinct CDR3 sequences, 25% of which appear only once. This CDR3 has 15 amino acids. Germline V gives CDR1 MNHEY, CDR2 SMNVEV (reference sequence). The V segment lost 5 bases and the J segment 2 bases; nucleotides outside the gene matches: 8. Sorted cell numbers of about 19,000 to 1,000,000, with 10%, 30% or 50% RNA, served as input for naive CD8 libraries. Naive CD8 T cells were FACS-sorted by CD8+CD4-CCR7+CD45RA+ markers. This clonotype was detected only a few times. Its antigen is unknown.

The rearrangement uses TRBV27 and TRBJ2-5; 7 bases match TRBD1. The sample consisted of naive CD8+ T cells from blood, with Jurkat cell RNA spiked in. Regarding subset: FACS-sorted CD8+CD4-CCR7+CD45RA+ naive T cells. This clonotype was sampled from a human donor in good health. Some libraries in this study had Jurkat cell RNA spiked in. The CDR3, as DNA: TGTGCCAGCAGTACCTGGACAGGATCACAAGAGACCCAGTACTTC. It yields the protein CASSTWTGSQETQYF.